This TCR beta chain appears in the sequencing data of a study of blood T cells in healthy people across ages. Points from the study as a whole: TCR beta diversity, measured per million T cells, fell in a roughly linear way with age. CMV infection status of these donors was not known.

Details on this clonotype: What it binds is unknown.

Using a J-beta primer mix together with a sample-barcoded 5' primer, a second PCR was run for roughly 7 to 12 cycles. MiXCR was run by TCRdb on the 5' RACE reads, yielding one entry per CDR3 protein. The sample shows 1.5 million to 1.9 million distinct CDR3 sequences, around 40% of them seen only once. Sequences were obtained from blood. The receptor comes from a woman between 18 and 29 years old in good health.

The CDR3 coding sequence is TGTGCCAGCTCACCACCCTACAGAGAAGAGACCCAGTACTTC. This codes for CASSPPYREETQYF. The rearrangement uses TRBV18 and TRBJ2-5; D is ambiguous. Germline V gives CDR1 KGHSH, CDR2 LQKENI. This CDR3 is 14 amino acids long. Trimming left V 0 bases short and J 3 bases short, with 8 bases between.